This TCR beta chain was captured by sequencing in a study of blood T cell repertoires in COVID-19. Study at large: Donors in the United States, Italy and Spain gave samples during acute or convalescent COVID-19.

Germline CDR1 and CDR2: MNHEY and SVGEGT. The CDR3 is 15 amino acids. V was pared by 6 bases and J by 3 bases, with 15 bases between. Per the original data handling: Estimated nucleated cell counts came from reference gene primer amplification. The method was immunoSEQ multiplex PCR; TCRdb's version includes in-frame clones alone and lacks a portion of them. D and trimming were read from the DNA, whereas the V and J calls and clone size are those reported in that table. The sample yields 100,000 to 150,000 clones, approximately 88% seen once. The genes are TRBV6-2 or TRBV6-3 and TRBJ1-3; unclear D gene. The receptor comes from a man aged 45-65 years with acute or convalescent COVID-19. The source material was peripheral blood. CDR3 loop: CASSLLEGSGNTIYF. CDR3 bases: TGTGCCAGCAGCCTACTGGAAGGGAGTGGAAACACCATATATTTT.